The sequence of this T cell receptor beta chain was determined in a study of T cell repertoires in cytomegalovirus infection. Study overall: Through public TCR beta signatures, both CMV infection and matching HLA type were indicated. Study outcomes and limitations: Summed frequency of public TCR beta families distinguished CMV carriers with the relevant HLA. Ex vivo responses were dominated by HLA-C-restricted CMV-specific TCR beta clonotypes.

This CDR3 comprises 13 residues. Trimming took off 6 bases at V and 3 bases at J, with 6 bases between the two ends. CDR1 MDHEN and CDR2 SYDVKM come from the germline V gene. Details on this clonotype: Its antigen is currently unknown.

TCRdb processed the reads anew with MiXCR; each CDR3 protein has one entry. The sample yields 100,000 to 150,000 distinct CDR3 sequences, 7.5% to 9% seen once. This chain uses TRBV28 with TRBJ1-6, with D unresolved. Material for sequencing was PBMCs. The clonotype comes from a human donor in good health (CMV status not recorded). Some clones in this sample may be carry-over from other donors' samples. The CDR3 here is CASREYYNSPLHF. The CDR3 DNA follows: TGTGCCAGCAGAGAATACTATAATTCACCCCTCCACTTT.